This T cell receptor beta chain was captured by sequencing in a study of somatic mutations in cytotoxic T cells in rheumatoid arthritis. General observations from the study: Among about 70 patients, under ten showed a largest CD8+ clone that surpassed 20% of CD8+ cells.

This clone appeared once. What it binds is unknown. Sequencing was performed with immunoSEQ multiplex PCR; in TCRdb, only in-frame clones are kept and a portion is missing. The profile shows more than 25,000 clones, about 81% of them singletons. Germline V gives CDR1 SGHAT, CDR2 FQNNGV. The germline V and J ends were trimmed by 1 base and 7 bases, with 11 bases remaining between them. CDR3 length: 13 amino acids. The investigators isolated CD4+ and CD8+ cells by positive magnetic bead selection and checked their purity by flow cytometry. The sequence came from a middle-aged man in good health. The specimen sequenced was CD8+ T cells sorted from blood. The chain uses TRBV11-2 and TRBJ2-7; a weak D match, TRBD2 (6 bases). Here the CDR3 reads CASSLVGGIEQYF. CDR3 sequence (DNA): TGTGCCAGCAGCTTAGTTGGGGGGATTGAGCAGTACTTC.